Listed here are 7 T cell receptor beta chains from one sample, sequenced in a study of blood T cell repertoires in COVID-19. The table came from immunoSEQ multiplex PCR; TCRdb's copy has only in-frame clones and leaves some out. The sample consists of about 38,000 clones, about 85% of them appearing once. Sequenced sample: peripheral blood. The receptors shown here come from a man in his 60s with COVID-19, enrolled during active disease.

Only one count was recorded for this clone. V and J are TRBV24-1 and TRBJ2-1; the match to TRBD1 covers 7 bases. From germline, CDR1 is KGHDR and CDR2 SFDVKD. The CDR3 is made up of 15 amino acids. V gave up 5 bases and J gave up 5 bases; unmatched junction bases: 8. DNA of the CDR3: TGTGCCACCAGTGGTCTCCGGGACAGAAACAATGAGCAGTTCTTC. It is translated as CATSGLRDRNNEQFF.

This chain uses TRBV2 with TRBJ1-1; 7 nucleotides align to TRBD1. The CDR3 length is 15 residues. The V and J ends lost 2 bases and 5 bases, in that order; junction bases with no gene match: 8. Germline values: CDR1 SNHLY, CDR2 FYNNEI. The CDR3 sequence is CASSESRGPGTEAFF. CDR3 coding DNA: TGTGCCAGCAGTGAAAGTAGGGGGCCTGGTACTGAAGCTTTCTTT.

CDR3 region: CASSRTGGTEAFF. The CDR3 region has the DNA TGCGCCAGCAGCCGGACAGGGGGCACTGAAGCTTTCTTT. The chain combines TRBV4-3 with TRBJ1-1, with 10 bases that match TRBD1. V was pared by 4 bases and J by 4 bases, with 0 bases of the junction left unmatched. Germline V gene sequence: CDR1 LGHNA, CDR2 YSLEER. This CDR3 is 13 amino acids long.

CDR3 amino acids: CATALAYTGELFF. The CDR3 DNA follows: TGTGCCACCGCTCTAGCTTACACCGGGGAGCTGTTTTTT. This rearrangement joins TRBV19 to TRBJ2-2; D may be TRBD2 (5 bases). There are 13 residues in the CDR3. In germline, CDR1 is LNHDA, CDR2 SQIVND (reference sequence). V lost 10 bases and J lost 3, with 12 bases in between. The variable domain in full, with the rest retrieved from reference TRBV19 and TRBJ2-2, is DGGITQSPKYLFRKEGQNVTLSCEQNLNHDAMYWYRQDPGQGLRLIYYSQIVNDFQKGDIAEGYSVSREKKESFPLTVTSAQKNPTAFYLCATALAYTGELFFGEGSRLTVL.

This clone came up once. V gene TRBV30 combines with J gene TRBJ2-5, with a possible D match to TRBD1 (6 bases). Between the trimmed V and J ends, which lost 4 bases and 5 bases, there was a span of 14 bases. The CDR3 consists of 13 residues. The germline V gene encodes CDR1 GTSNPN and CDR2 SVGIG (reference sequence). The CDR3 nucleotides read TGTGCCTGGACGCAGGGGATTATGGAGACCCAGTACTTC. Translating it yields CAWTQGIMETQYF.

The rearrangement joins TRBV19 to TRBJ2-3; TRBD1 matches 7 bases. The CDR3 has 15 amino acids. V dropped 6 bases and J dropped 3; count of bases not matched to a gene: 9. The germline V gene has CDR1 LNHDA and CDR2 SQIVND (reference sequence). The CDR3 is CASSPSAGGTDTQYF. CDR3 coding DNA: TGTGCCAGTAGCCCGAGTGCAGGGGGAACAGATACGCAGTATTTT.

The sample holds one count of this clone. The rearrangement joins TRBV15 to TRBJ1-1; tentatively, D is TRBD1 (5 bases). The V end was cut by 5 bases, the J end by 1 base, with 8 bases between. From germline, CDR1 is LNHNV and CDR2 YYDKDF (reference sequence). The CDR3 is made up of 13 amino acids. The CDR3 DNA follows: TGTGCCACCAGCCTGGGGGGGAACACTGAAGCTTTCTTT. This codes for CATSLGGNTEAFF.